Below are 27 T cell receptor beta chains sequenced from a single sample in a study of T cell clones after liver transplantation. Some clones are missing from TCRdb's copy, which holds only in-frame ones; the method was immunoSEQ multiplex PCR. In the table there are tens of thousands of clones, more than 70% of which are singletons. The input for sequencing was CD4+ T cells from blood, taken at the 22-month timepoint. Receptors originate from a human patient who received a liver transplant. Some of the T cells may derive from the graft donor.

This clone was recorded at least ten times. The chain combines TRBV19 with TRBJ2-1; D could derive from TRBD1 or TRBD2 (5 bases each). Between the trimmed V and J ends, which lost 4 bases and 8 bases, there was a span of 15 bases. Germline CDR1 reads LNHDA; CDR2 reads SQIVND (reference sequence). This CDR3 comprises 14 residues. CDR3 in amino acids: CASSTNLGPYEQFF. CDR3 DNA: TGTGCCAGTAGTACCAACCTGGGACCATATGAGCAGTTCTTC.

This chain connects TRBV6-5 to TRBJ1-2; TRBD1 agrees at 9 bases. Germline CDR1 MNHEY, CDR2 SVGAGI. Trimming removed 6 bases from V and 12 bases from J; junction bases left unmatched: 17. The CDR3 runs to 15 residues. CDR3 sequence (DNA): TGTGCCAGCAGAGAACCGGGACAGGGAACAATGGAGGACACCTTC. Translation: CASREPGQGTMEDTF.

The chain is built from TRBV7-2 and TRBJ2-5; D not resolved. The V gene lost 6 bases and the J gene lost 6 bases, with 14 bases spanning the gap. Germline V gene sequence: CDR1 SGHTA, CDR2 FQGNSA. There are 13 residues in the CDR3. CDR3 protein: CASRPPLGKTQYF. The CDR3 DNA sequence: TGTGCCAGCAGACCACCCCTAGGCAAGACCCAGTACTTC.

The gene calls are TRBV7-8 and TRBJ2-3; TRBD2 agrees at 13 bases. The CDR3 contains 17 residues. Germline CDR1 is SGHVS and CDR2 is FQNEAQ. V gave up 5 bases and J gave up 4 bases; unmatched junction bases: 9. This CDR3 is CASSPRTSGGLADTQYF. CDR3 nucleotide sequence: TGTGCCAGCAGCCCCCGGACTAGCGGGGGTCTCGCAGATACGCAGTATTTT.

The chain joins TRBV28 to TRBJ1-2, with a possible D match to TRBD1 (6 bases). Germline V gene lookup returns CDR1 MDHEN and CDR2 SYDVKM. The CDR3 is 17 residues long. V was cut by 5 bases and J by 3 bases, with 22 bases left in between. CDR3 bases: TGTGCCAGCAGTATAAACTTATCGACAGGAGACTACTATGGCTACACCTTC. Translating it yields CASSINLSTGDYYGYTF.

The chain combines TRBV11-2 with TRBJ2-3; D remains ambiguous. V was pared by 5 bases and J by 1 base, with 10 bases between. Germline V gene sequence: CDR1 SGHAT, CDR2 FQNNGV. This CDR3 is built from 14 residues. CDR3 nucleotides: TGTGCCAGCAGCCGGCCTTTAGGCACAGATACGCAGTATTTT. As protein: CASSRPLGTDTQYF.

This clone was detected only once. The chain couples TRBV6-5 to TRBJ2-2; TRBD1 agrees at 7 bases. The CDR3 is 16 amino acids. The junction had 4 bases not matched to a gene; V was cut back by 0 bases and J by 3 bases. Germline CDR1 reads MNHEY; CDR2 reads SVGAGI. The CDR3 bases are TGTGCCAGCAGTTACTCCGGGACAGCGTACACCGGGGAGCTGTTTTTT. Its protein product is CASSYSGTAYTGELFF.

V is TRBV28 and J is TRBJ1-1, with unresolved D. The germline V and J ends were trimmed by 7 bases and 6 bases, with 18 bases remaining between them. Germline V lookup: CDR1 MDHEN, CDR2 SYDVKM. The CDR3 covers 14 residues. The CDR3 sequence: CASNPPGASPEAFF. CDR3 in DNA: TGTGCCAGCAATCCCCCGGGCGCCAGTCCTGAAGCTTTCTTT.

The gene calls are TRBV5-1 and TRBJ2-1; 7 positions agree with TRBD2. CDR3 length equals 17 residues. Germline CDR1 is SGHRS and CDR2 is YFSETQ. The J segment lost 2 bases and the V segment lost 1 base, leaving 9 bases of the junction unmatched. Here the CDR3 reads CASSLSPPGLAYNEQFF. CDR3 nucleotides: TGCGCCAGCAGCTTGAGTCCCCCCGGACTAGCCTACAATGAGCAGTTCTTC.

The rearrangement joins TRBV30 to TRBJ1-5, with 7 bases that match TRBD1. Germline V gene sequence: CDR1 GTSNPN, CDR2 SVGIG (reference sequence). This CDR3 region has 13 residues. The ends lost 2 bases at V and 5 bases at J; junction bases unmatched: 3. CDR3 residues: CAWSKGADQPQHF. The CDR3 region has the DNA TGTGCCTGGAGTAAGGGGGCTGATCAGCCCCAGCATTTT.

The rearrangement uses TRBV28 and TRBJ1-1; D call uncertain. CDR1 and CDR2 from the germline V gene are MDHEN and SYDVKM. The CDR3 runs to 11 residues. The V end was cut by 3 bases, the J end by 2 bases, with 1 base between. The CDR3, as DNA: TGTGCCAGCAGTTTTAACACTGAAGCTTTCTTT. Protein: CASSFNTEAFF.

The V gene is TRBV18, the J gene TRBJ1-1; 10 bases are shared with TRBD1. The junction had 6 bases not matched to a gene; V was cut back by 3 bases and J by 5 bases. The germline V gene encodes CDR1 KGHSH and CDR2 LQKENI. The CDR3 spans 15 residues. The CDR3 region is CASSPAGTGETEAFF. CDR3 coding DNA: TGTGCCAGCTCACCGGCCGGGACAGGGGAAACTGAAGCTTTCTTT.

The chain carries TRBV6-5 and TRBJ1-2, with D possibly matching TRBD1 (5 bases). The CDR3 is 12 amino acids. Trimming took 6 bases from V and 8 from J, leaving 13 bases between them. The germline CDR1 and CDR2 sequences are MNHEY and SVGAGI. CDR3 residues: CASRGFKGGYTF. CDR3 nucleotides: TGTGCCAGCAGGGGCTTTAAGGGGGGCTACACCTTC.

This sequence joins TRBV28 and TRBJ2-3; a possible D gene is TRBD2 (5 bases). The length of the CDR3 is 11 residues. The V and J ends lost 6 bases and 10 bases respectively, with 11 bases between them. The germline gives CDR1 MDHEN, CDR2 SYDVKM. The DNA for the CDR3 is TGTGCCAGCAGAAGGGAGCTGGCGCAGTATTTT. It specifies CASRRELAQYF.

V is TRBV11-2 and J is TRBJ2-2; a weak D match, TRBD1 (5 bases). Trimming cost V 7 bases and J 6 bases, with 15 bases left between them. The germline V gene encodes CDR1 SGHAT and CDR2 FQNNGV. This CDR3 is 14 amino acids long. This CDR3 reads CASNARAGPGELFF. Here the CDR3 DNA reads TGTGCCAGCAATGCCCGCGCAGGGCCCGGGGAGCTGTTTTTT. Variable domain in full (rest from reference TRBV11-2 and TRBJ2-2): EAGVAQSPRYKIIEKRQSVAFWCNPISGHATLYWYQQILGQGPKLLIQFQNNGVVDDSQLPKDRFSAERLKGVDSTLKIQPAKLEDSAVYLCASNARAGPGELFFGEGSRLTVL.

This clone occurred a few times. The chain is built from TRBV6-1 and TRBJ1-5, with D tentatively TRBD1 (5 bases). CDR1 MNHNS and CDR2 SASEGT come from the germline V gene. This CDR3 comprises 13 residues. V lost 8 bases and J lost 5, with 13 bases in between. The CDR3, as DNA: TGTGCCAGCGGGCGGGACCCTTATCAGCCCCAGCATTTT. Translation: CASGRDPYQPQHF.

V and J are TRBV6-5 and TRBJ1-2, with 7 bases that match TRBD1. CDR1 is MNHEY, CDR2 SVGAGI, per germline. The CDR3 sequence is 13 residues long. The ends lost 5 bases at V and 8 bases at J; junction bases unmatched: 8. This CDR3 reads CASSRPDRDGYTF. CDR3 nucleotides: TGTGCCAGCAGTCGACCCGACAGGGACGGCTACACCTTC.

This clone came up a few times. The rearrangement links TRBV7-2 to TRBJ1-2, with D perhaps TRBD1 (5 bases). The germline V gene has CDR1 SGHTA and CDR2 FQGNSA. Trimming left V 4 bases short and J 8 bases short, with 20 bases between. CDR3 length: 15 residues. The CDR3 DNA sequence: TGTGCCAGCAGCTCCCTTAGAGTACGGGGCGACGGCTACACCTTC. This gives the protein CASSSLRVRGDGYTF.

The sample holds a few counts of this clone. V gene TRBV6-5 combines with J gene TRBJ1-2; 7 nucleotides align to TRBD1. V shed 5 bases and J 2 bases; nucleotides not matched to a gene: 2. This CDR3 region has 13 residues. Germline CDR1 and CDR2: MNHEY and SVGAGI. CDR3 nucleotide sequence: TGTGCCAGCAGTCGACAGGGAAACTATGGCTACACCTTC. The encoded protein is CASSRQGNYGYTF.

The chain combines TRBV10-1 with TRBJ2-3, with TRBD2 identical over 9 bases. Per germline, CDR1 WNHNN and CDR2 SYGVQD (reference sequence). The trim removed 1 base at V and 1 base at J, leaving 3 bases unmatched. The CDR3 has 16 amino acids. The CDR3 nucleotides are TGCGCCAGCAGTGAGTGGACTAGCGACGGCACAGATACGCAGTATTTT. Translating gives CASSEWTSDGTDTQYF.

The genes are TRBV30 and TRBJ1-5, with D hard to call. Trimming pared 0 bases from V and 4 bases from J, leaving 13 bases between. This CDR3 is 15 amino acids long. CDR1 is GTSNPN, CDR2 SVGIG, per germline (reference sequence). The DNA of the CDR3 is TGTGCCTGGAGTGTACTGGGAGTGAAAAATCAGCCCCAGCATTTT. Encoded protein: CAWSVLGVKNQPQHF. The variable domain in full, with the rest retrieved from reference TRBV30 and TRBJ1-5, is SQTIHQWPATLVQPVGSPLSLECTVEGTSNPNLYWYRQAAGRGLQLLFYSVGIGQISSEVPQNLSASRPQDRQFILSSKKLLLSDSGFYLCAWSVLGVKNQPQHFGDGTRLSIL.

The chain links TRBV6-5 to TRBJ1-1, with D tentatively TRBD1 (6 bases). Germline CDR1 reads MNHEY; CDR2 reads SVGAGI. Trimming removed 8 bases at V and 1 base at J, with 11 bases between. This CDR3 contains 13 residues. CDR3 amino acids: CASQDRSNTEAFF. For the CDR3, the DNA is TGTGCCAGCCAGGACAGATCGAACACTGAAGCTTTCTTT.

The rearrangement links TRBV6-5 to TRBJ1-1; perhaps TRBD1 as D (5 bases). CDR1 and CDR2 from the germline V gene are MNHEY and SVGAGI. The CDR3 runs 12 residues. V lost 2 bases to trimming and J lost 5 bases, with 6 bases between them. The CDR3 is CASSYGATEAFF. The CDR3 DNA reads TGTGCCAGCAGTTACGGGGCTACTGAAGCTTTCTTT.

This clone occurred once. The sample holds other DNA sequences that translate to the same CDR3. This chain links TRBV28 with TRBJ1-5; a weak D match, TRBD1 (6 bases). CDR3 length: 16 amino acids. Germline loops: CDR1 MDHEN, CDR2 SYDVKM. V lost 2 bases and J 1 base, leaving 12 bases between the germline ends. The CDR3 sequence is CASSLIQGSSNQPQHF. CDR3 bases: TGTGCCAGCAGTTTAATTCAGGGGTCAAGCAATCAGCCCCAGCATTTT.

This sequence joins TRBV28 and TRBJ1-2; TRBD1 aligns across 7 bases. The CDR3 has 13 amino acids. CDR1 is MDHEN, CDR2 SYDVKM, per germline. Trimming took 7 bases from V and 8 from J; bases not matched to a gene: 10. The CDR3 nucleotides are TGTGCCAGCACTTCAGGGGGAGGGGACGGCTACACCTTC. Protein: CASTSGGGDGYTF.

V gene TRBV7-8 combines with J gene TRBJ1-4; perhaps TRBD1 as D (6 bases). Trimming removed 1 base at V and 8 bases at J, with 14 bases between. This CDR3 is 15 amino acids long. Germline values: CDR1 SGHVS, CDR2 FQNEAQ. DNA of the CDR3: TGTGCCAGCAGCTTAGGTCGGACAGTGGAGGAAAAACTGTTTTTT. Amino acid sequence: CASSLGRTVEEKLFF. Using reference TRBV7-8 and TRBJ1-4 for the parts outside the CDR3, the full variable domain is GAGVSQSPRYKVAKRGQDVALRCDPISGHVSLFWYQQALGQGPEFLTYFQNEAQLDKSGLPSDRFFAERPEGSVSTLKIQRTQQEDSAVYLCASSLGRTVEEKLFFGSGTQLSVL.

V gene TRBV30 combines with J gene TRBJ1-1, with 7 bases lining up with TRBD1. The V gene end was trimmed by 2 bases and the J gene end by 6 bases; junction bases not matched to a gene: 9. Germline V lookup: CDR1 GTSNPN, CDR2 SVGIG (reference sequence). The CDR3 has 14 amino acids. CDR3 DNA sequence: TGTGCCTGGAGTAGGGGAGGGGGCAGTGCTGAAGCTTTCTTT. Protein sequence: CAWSRGGGSAEAFF.